This is a list of T cell receptor beta chains from one sample in a study of spatial heterogeneity in lung cancer. TCRdb re-called the 5' RACE reads through MiXCR, storing one row per CDR3 protein. Of around 110,000 distinct CDR3 sequences listed, 9% to 15% were seen once; the top ten hold roughly 17%. The specimen was PBMCs, collected at follow-up. Receptors were obtained from a male donor with early-stage non-small cell lung cancer. CDR3s include the opening cysteine and the closing phenylalanine or tryptophan. A D gene is named only where the DNA matches it firmly. Size is stated for part of the rows, as once, few or many counts, or as a class when the clone is expanded.

V,D,size,J,CDR3,DNA
TRBV27,NA,few,TRBJ2-7,CASSLKAFPNSYEQYF,TGTGCCAGCAGTTTAAAAGCCTTCCCCAACTCCTACGAGCAGTACTTC
TRBV7-3,NA,NA,TRBJ2-1,CASSLTTDSYNEQFF,TGTGCCAGCAGCTTAACAACAGACTCCTACAATGAGCAGTTCTTC
TRBV7-2,NA,NA,TRBJ1-3,CASSLTSYGNTIYF,TGTGCCAGCAGCTTGACCAGCTATGGAAACACCATATATTTT
TRBV5-1,NA,few,TRBJ2-3,CASSLALTMTDTQYF,TGCGCCAGCAGCTTGGCGTTAACCATGACAGATACGCAGTATTTT
TRBV20-1,TRBD2,NA,TRBJ2-3,CSATSGGASDTQYF,TGCAGTGCTACAAGCGGGGGGGCATCGGATACGCAGTATTTT
TRBV4-1,NA,NA,TRBJ2-3,CASSQVPVLVTQYF,TGCGCCAGCAGCCAAGTTCCGGTACTGGTTACGCAGTATTTT
TRBV5-1,TRBD2,NA,TRBJ2-5,CASSLQRGMQETQYF,TGCGCCAGCAGCTTGCAGCGGGGCATGCAAGAGACCCAGTACTTC
TRBV20-1,NA,NA,TRBJ2-7,CSASQGPTYEQYF,TGCAGTGCATCACAGGGCCCCACCTACGAGCAGTACTTC
TRBV11-1,NA,few,TRBJ2-5,CASSLDGRLLLPQETQYF,TGTGCCAGCAGCTTAGATGGAAGACTACTTCTACCCCAAGAGACCCAGTACTTC
TRBV5-6,NA,NA,TRBJ1-2,CASNRDDYGYTF,TGTGCCAGCAACCGGGACGACTATGGCTACACCTTC
TRBV5-1,NA,NA,TRBJ2-5,CASSLGYGTAQETQYF,TGCGCCAGCAGCTTGGGCTATGGGACTGCGCAAGAGACCCAGTACTTC
TRBV4-3,NA,many,TRBJ1-5,CASSQDRGNREPQHF,TGCGCCAGCAGCCAAGATCGAGGAAACAGGGAGCCCCAGCATTTT
TRBV6-6,TRBD1,few,TRBJ2-1,CASSYTGTGGYNEQFF,TGTGCCAGCAGTTACACCGGGACAGGGGGGTACAATGAGCAGTTCTTC
TRBV28,NA,NA,TRBJ1-5,CASRGQLNQPQHF,TGTGCCAGCAGGGGGCAGCTCAATCAGCCCCAGCATTTT
TRBV4-3,NA,few,TRBJ1-5,CASSQDRYNQPQHF,TGCGCCAGCAGCCAAGATAGGTACAATCAGCCCCAGCATTTT
TRBV15,NA,NA,TRBJ1-4,CATSSGGRSTNEKLFF,TGTGCCACCAGCTCCGGTGGCAGGTCAACTAATGAAAAACTGTTTTTT
TRBV20-1,TRBD2,many,TRBJ2-1,CSPLGLAGGLSYNEQFF,TGCAGTCCCTTGGGTCTAGCGGGGGGGCTATCCTACAATGAGCAGTTCTTC
TRBV7-9,NA,NA,TRBJ1-4,CASSLRGTEKLFF,TGTGCCAGCAGCTTACGGGGAACAGAAAAACTGTTTTTT